This T cell receptor beta chain came from a study of OX40 agonist ivuxolimab in advanced cancers. Notes on the study in general: In CD8+ T cells, expanded clones were on average more numerous than in CD4+.

This table comes from immunoSEQ multiplex PCR, and its TCRdb copy is limited to in-frame clones, with some not included. The table has 100,000 or so clones, approximately 89% seen once. Details on this clone: No antigen is known for it.

Germline V lookup: CDR1 SGHRS, CDR2 YFSETQ. Trimming took 9 bases from V and 7 from J; bases not matched to a gene: 31. This CDR3 comprises 21 residues. The chain combines TRBV5-1 with TRBJ2-1; 10 bases are a match to TRBD2. Sequencing was performed on CD4+ or CD8+ T cells sorted from blood, taken in a trial of the OX40 agonist ivuxolimab. The origin of this receptor is an adult with an advanced solid tumor such as melanoma, head and neck, liver or kidney cancer. DNA for the CDR3: TGCGCCATCCCCAACCCTAAACCCAAGGAAGGGGAGCGGGGGGGTTCTAATGAGCAGTTCTTC. This gives the protein CAIPNPKPKEGERGGSNEQFF.